This T cell receptor beta chain was captured by sequencing in a study of beta chain features in type 1 diabetes (dated by TCRdb to the late 2010s). Background for the entire study: No differences in mean age, gender distribution, total cell number or subset yield were found between patients and healthy donors. The study compared the TCRB repertoires of sorted circulating CD4+ T cell subsets in recently diagnosed type 1 diabetes patients with those in matched healthy donors. A total of around 110,000,000 sorted cells were examined across all samples, and RNA yield correlated strongly with the number of cells per subset. Naive and central memory subsets were obtained from all 30 or so donors, but regulatory and stem cell-like memory subsets were isolated from only 8 patients and roughly eight healthy donors. General conclusions and limits of the study: Shorter templates might have been favored by PCR, but patient and control samples were amplified and corrected together, so both groups would have been affected equally by any skew. Sequencing cDNA rather than genomic DNA could over-represent highly expressing activated cells, although activation and CD3 levels did not differ between groups. HLA sub-analyses involved small numbers of individuals, so any influence of HLA type on TCRB rearrangement remained unresolved. At VDJ recombination sites, patients with type 1 diabetes made fewer insertions and deleted more nucleotides, a pattern implying thymic rearrangement abnormalities. In all four CD4+ subsets, TCRB CDR3 length was moderately but significantly shorter in type 1 diabetes patients. Naive, central memory and regulatory TCRB repertoires appeared to be more alike among patients than among healthy donors.

The High Capacity cDNA Reverse Transcription Kit was used to reverse transcribe all of the isolated RNA, meaning that expressed TCRB transcripts were what got sequenced. Deep immunoSEQ sequencing was applied to naive, central memory and regulatory T cell samples, giving an average of approximately 3.8 million total reads per sample. Sorted cells were lysed in RLT buffer, and RNA was extracted using DNase-treated RNeasy Micro or Mini kits according to cell number. To prevent cross-contamination, each cell subset was processed individually, whereas patient and healthy donor samples were processed jointly. The immunoSEQ multiplex PCR was used to amplify TCRB sequences from cDNA, yielding 87-bp fragments that span the CDR3 region. Amplicons were sequenced on the Illumina HiSeq platform. Regarding the original processing steps: Synthetic template baselines were used to correct PCR bias computationally, reads within Hamming distance 2 were collapsed, and singletons that could not be merged were discarded. Reads were aligned against IMGT to assign V, D and J genes, CDR3 length and insertions or deletions at six rearrangement sites. Within each subset, clonotype counts were normalized to the number of sorted cells before true diversity and Gini coefficients were calculated with the tcR R package. Repertoire sharing was quantified using the overlap coefficient calculated on TCRB nucleotide sequences. Out-of-frame TCRB sequences from naive cells were analyzed as a proxy for the pre-selection repertoire. TCRdb mirrors the immuneACCESS table, restricted to in-frame sequences. Some clones are absent from its copies; in checked studies, under half trace to an unresolved V gene, and the reason for the others is unknown. The DNA was the basis for D and trimming; V, J and clone size are from that table. The sample records approximately 730,000 clones, 10% to 15% of which are singletons. Of the sample, 0.022% is held by the ten largest clones.

Each donor gave one peripheral blood draw, roughly 120 mL on average, collected into heparinised tubes. A BD FACSAria II and a panel including CD45RO, CCR7, CD25, CD127, CD95 and CD27 were used to sort naive, central memory, regulatory and stem cell-like memory CD4+ T cells. Purity was above 95% for every sorted population. PBMCs were separated immediately by Lymphoprep density gradient centrifugation and were stained directly, without being cultured. To minimize batch effects, samples were stained and sorted in pairs, one healthy donor with one patient per experiment. About this clone itself: Its antigen remains unidentified. No base quality information exists; no much larger clone differs at one position.

CDR1 and CDR2, per the germline V gene (reference sequence), are LNHDA and SQIVND. The CDR3, cysteine through phenylalanine, is 15 amino acids long. Solely the CDR3 DNA is kept, with 45 bases framed from the first base. V has 6 bases trimmed and J has 7 bases trimmed; junction bases matching no gene number 8. This chain is built from TRBV19 and TRBJ1-6; 8 bases in the junction line up with TRBD1. The clonotype originates from a man aged 18 to 29 with type 1 diabetes. Sequencing used naive CD4+ T cells from blood. Interpreted using the paper, the cell subset or site label stands for: true naive CD4+ T cells. The CDR3 region has the sequence CASSGQGDKNSPLHF. The sequence in DNA is TGTGCCAGTAGCGGACAGGGAGATAAGAATTCACCCCTCCACTTT.